One and the same sample provided the 23 T cell receptor beta chains below, sequenced in a study of cytomegalovirus exposure and HLA in healthy donors. With 60 Vbeta and 13 Jbeta primers, the PCR was carried out. TCRdb's table, derived via immunoSEQ multiplex PCR, lists solely in-frame clones and lacks some. In the table there are fewer than 200,000 clones, approximately 78% of which are singletons. The source material was PBMCs. These receptors all come from a woman aged 30 to 39 in good health and CMV-seropositive.

The gene calls are TRBV28 and TRBJ1-3; 9 nucleotides line up with TRBD1. Germline V gives CDR1 MDHEN, CDR2 SYDVKM. This CDR3 comprises 17 residues. The junction had 8 bases not matched to a gene; V was cut back by 5 bases and J by 0 bases. CDR3 sequence reads: CASSLPGTGNSGNTIYF. The CDR3 DNA reads as TGTGCCAGCAGTCTCCCCGGGACAGGGAACTCTGGAAACACCATATATTTT.

This clone appeared many times. This sequence joins TRBV2 and TRBJ2-2, with TRBD2 matching over 7 bases. This CDR3 has 13 residues. V dropped 7 bases and J dropped 7; count of bases not matched to a gene: 6. The germline gives CDR1 SNHLY, CDR2 FYNNEI. CDR3 region: CASTKGRGGELFF. CDR3 sequence (DNA): TGTGCCAGCACTAAGGGGAGGGGCGGGGAGCTGTTTTTT.

The J gene is TRBJ2-1, the V gene TRBV6-1; TRBD1 agrees at 9 bases. Looked up from germline, CDR1 is MNHNS and CDR2 is SASEGT. CDR3 size: 15 residues. V shed 4 bases and J 7 bases; nucleotides not matched to a gene: 8. CDR3 in DNA: TGTGCCAGCAGTGCGTTCCCGGGACAGGGAAATGAGCAGTTCTTC. This sequence encodes CASSAFPGQGNEQFF.

V gene TRBV11-1 combines with J gene TRBJ1-3, with D possibly matching TRBD1 (5 bases). The length of the CDR3 is 17 residues. Germline CDR1 reads SGHAT; CDR2 reads FQDESV (reference sequence). With 6 bases removed from V and 1 base from J, the gap between germline ends came to 19 bases. This CDR3 reads CASRSDSTDVSGNTIYF. The CDR3 DNA reads as TGTGCCAGCAGATCAGACAGCACCGACGTATCTGGAAACACCATATATTTT.

The CDR3 loop is CASSLLNEAFF. The CDR3 DNA sequence: TGTGCCAGCAGCCTTCTAAATGAAGCTTTCTTT. The rearrangement uses TRBV5-4 and TRBJ1-1; D is undetermined. Germline loops: CDR1 SGHNT, CDR2 YYREEE (reference sequence). V dropped 4 bases and J dropped 7 bases, with 8 bases sitting between them. CDR3 length: 11 amino acids.

The rearrangement links TRBV4-3 to TRBJ1-2, with 7 nucleotides matching TRBD1. The CDR3 has 12 residues. V lost 4 bases, J lost 13 bases, and 9 bases stayed unmatched. Germline V gene data show CDR1 as LGHNA and CDR2 as YSLEER. The CDR3 region has the DNA TGCGCCAGCAGCCCCCGGACAGGAGCTCCCACCTTC. Translating it yields CASSPRTGAPTF.

The chain combines TRBV6-1 with TRBJ2-7; tentative D call: TRBD1 (5 bases). The germline gives CDR1 MNHNS, CDR2 SASEGT. The CDR3 is made up of 15 amino acids. With 3 bases removed from V and 0 bases from J, the gap between germline ends came to 12 bases. The CDR3 region is CASSEGPQSSYEQYF. CDR3 coding DNA: TGTGCCAGCAGTGAGGGGCCCCAGAGCTCCTACGAGCAGTACTTC.

V gene TRBV4-3 combines with J gene TRBJ2-7; D perhaps matches TRBD2 (5 bases). CDR3 size: 16 residues. CDR1 and CDR2 (germline): LGHNA, YSLEER. Trimming left V 1 base short and J 3 bases short, with 16 bases between. The CDR3: CASSQGWPHGGYEQYF. In DNA, the CDR3 is TGCGCCAGCAGCCAAGGGTGGCCCCATGGAGGCTACGAGCAGTACTTC.

The V gene is TRBV18, the J gene TRBJ2-3; D not certain. CDR1 and CDR2 from the germline V gene are KGHSH and LQKENI. With 6 bases removed from V and 0 bases from J, the gap between germline ends came to 10 bases. This CDR3 is built from 14 residues. The CDR3 is CASSPSGSTDTQYF. CDR3 bases: TGTGCCAGCTCGCCTAGTGGTAGCACAGATACGCAGTATTTT.

The chain recombines TRBV5-8 with TRBJ2-3; the D is unclear. The CDR3 runs 15 residues. Germline V CDR1 and CDR2: SGHTS, YDEGEE. Trimming stripped 1 base from V and 0 bases from J, with 9 bases between. The CDR3 coding sequence is TGTGCCAGCAGCTTGTTTGGAGCTAGCACAGATACGCAGTATTTT. Translating it yields CASSLFGASTDTQYF.

V gene TRBV7-2 combines with J gene TRBJ2-5, with 8 bases that match TRBD2. Germline assignment: CDR1 SGHTA and CDR2 FQGNSA. The CDR3 has 13 residues. The ends lost 7 bases at V and 5 bases at J; junction bases unmatched: 6. The CDR3 DNA sequence: TGTGCCAGCACCGGGGGGGCCTACGAGACCCAGTACTTC. Residues: CASTGGAYETQYF.

The chain couples TRBV9 to TRBJ2-3, with 7 bases fitting TRBD1. J lost 5 bases, V lost 2 bases, and 8 bases had no gene match. The CDR3 contains 15 residues. CDR1 and CDR2 (germline): SGDLS, YYNGEE. The CDR3 DNA sequence: TGTGCCAGCAGCGTTACAATCCGGGACAGAGATACGCAGTATTTT. Translating it yields CASSVTIRDRDTQYF.

The chain links TRBV30 to TRBJ2-7, with a weak D call TRBD2 (5 bases). The germline V gene has CDR1 GTSNPN and CDR2 SVGIG (reference sequence). Trimming left V 5 bases short and J 7 bases short, with 24 bases between. The CDR3 consists of 15 residues. CDR3 in amino acids: CAWAVGSGYLGEQYF. CDR3 sequence (DNA): TGTGCCTGGGCGGTGGGGAGCGGATACTTGGGGGAGCAGTACTTC. Based on the CDR3 plus reference TRBV30 and TRBJ2-7, the full variable domain is SQTIHQWPATLVQPVGSPLSLECTVEGTSNPNLYWYRQAAGRGLQLLFYSVGIGQISSEVPQNLSASRPQDRQFILSSKKLLLSDSGFYLCAWAVGSGYLGEQYFGPGTRLTVT.

This rearrangement joins TRBV7-2 to TRBJ1-1; 8 bases are shared with TRBD1. There are 16 residues in the CDR3. Losses at the gene ends were 2 bases for V and 2 bases for J; bases not matched to a gene: 7. CDR1 is SGHTA and CDR2 is FQGNSA in the germline V gene. Here the CDR3 reads CASSLWGRGLNTEAFF. CDR3 nucleotides: TGTGCCAGCAGCTTATGGGGCAGGGGGCTTAACACTGAAGCTTTCTTT.

The chain uses TRBV7-9 and TRBJ2-1, with a tentative D call TRBD1 (5 bases). The CDR3 covers 15 residues. V lost 3 bases and J lost 4, with 13 bases in between. CDR1 and CDR2 from the germline V gene are SEHNR and FQNEAQ (reference sequence). CDR3 residues: CASSFFQGSYNEQFF. In nucleotides, the CDR3 is TGTGCCAGCAGCTTTTTTCAGGGCTCGTACAATGAGCAGTTCTTC.

The chain has TRBV7-2 and TRBJ2-7; TRBD2 is a possible D gene (7 bases). V lost 5 bases and J 4 bases, leaving 18 bases between the germline ends. The CDR3 totals 15 residues. Looked up from germline, CDR1 is SGHTA and CDR2 is FQGNSA. For the CDR3, the DNA is TGTGCCAGCAGCACCCTAGGGGGGGGTCATTACGAGCAGTACTTC. Translation: CASSTLGGGHYEQYF.

This clone has a handful of counts. This sequence joins TRBV6-5 and TRBJ1-3; weak D call: TRBD1 (6 bases). The CDR3 sequence is 14 residues long. V lost 2 bases and J lost 2, with 7 bases in between. From germline, CDR1 is MNHEY and CDR2 SVGAGI. CDR3 amino acids: CASSYKGAGNTIYF. The DNA for the CDR3 is TGTGCCAGCAGTTACAAGGGGGCTGGAAACACCATATATTTT.

This chain joins TRBV9 and TRBJ2-6; a weak D match, TRBD1 (6 bases). The CDR3 length is 20 residues. Germline assignment: CDR1 SGDLS and CDR2 YYNGEE. Deletions cut 0 bases from V and 0 bases from J, with 19 bases between. CDR3 residues: CASSVVGGPGIHSGANVLTF. The CDR3 DNA is TGTGCCAGCAGCGTAGTTGGGGGCCCCGGGATCCACTCTGGGGCCAACGTCCTGACTTTC.

The V call is TRBV5-1, the J call TRBJ1-1; no reliable D call. Germline V gene lookup returns CDR1 SGHRS and CDR2 YFSETQ. Trimming left V 3 bases short and J 3 bases short, with 9 bases between. The CDR3 has 13 amino acids. The CDR3 reads CASSYLLDTEAFF. CDR3 nucleotide sequence: TGCGCCAGCAGCTACCTACTTGACACTGAAGCTTTCTTT.

The chain links TRBV7-2 to TRBJ1-1, with 9 positions matching TRBD1. V was clipped by 4 bases and J by 4 bases; unmatched bases: 7. The CDR3 runs 15 residues. In germline, CDR1 is SGHTA, CDR2 FQGNSA. CDR3 coding DNA: TGTGCCAGCAGCTCGCGACAGGGGGGGGGCACTGAAGCTTTCTTT. Its translation is CASSSRQGGGTEAFF.

V is TRBV28 and J is TRBJ2-7; TRBD2 matches at 7 bases. Trimming took 2 bases from V and 2 from J; bases not matched to a gene: 6. CDR1 and CDR2 from the germline V gene are MDHEN and SYDVKM. CDR3 size: 15 residues. CDR3 nucleotide sequence: TGTGCCAGCAGTTTAATGGCTAGCGGAGCCTACGAGCAGTACTTC. It is translated as CASSLMASGAYEQYF.

The genes are TRBV27 and TRBJ2-3, with D possibly matching TRBD1 (5 bases). CDR1 is MNHEY and CDR2 is SMNVEV in the germline V gene (reference sequence). Trimming left V 4 bases short and J 5 bases short, with 10 bases between. The CDR3 is made up of 13 amino acids. DNA of the CDR3: TGTGCCAGCAGTTACGGGCAGGGAGATACGCAGTATTTT. Protein sequence: CASSYGQGDTQYF.

This clone was seen only a few times. The rearrangement joins TRBV5-1 to TRBJ1-1; 8 bases are shared with TRBD1. The V segment lost 4 bases and the J segment 3 bases; nucleotides outside the gene matches: 5. The germline CDR1 and CDR2 sequences are SGHRS and YFSETQ. CDR3 length: 14 amino acids. The CDR3 here is CASSLMTGDTEAFF. For the CDR3, the DNA is TGCGCCAGCAGCCTCATGACAGGGGACACTGAAGCTTTCTTT.